This is a list of T cell receptor beta chains from one sample in a study of cytotoxic CD8 clonotypes in ibrutinib-treated CLL. Data came from immunoSEQ multiplex PCR; TCRdb stores just in-frame clones and leaves some out. The sample contains around 310,000 clones, around four fifths of which appear only once. Source: PBMCs, taken before ibrutinib treatment. The receptors were sampled from a human donor with chronic lymphocytic leukemia. Each CDR3 is given with its conserved first and last residue. The D gene is left open where the match is weak. Size is stated for part of the rows, as once, few or many counts, or as a class when the clone is expanded.

J: TRBJ2-7; size: .; V: TRBV12-5; D: TRBD2; CDR3: CGSSGGLAGVGQYF; DNA: TGTGGAAGCTCGGGAGGACTAGCGGGAGTAGGGCAGTACTTC
J: TRBJ2-1; size: .; V: TRBV27; D: TRBD2; CDR3: CASSPTAGGRNEQFF; DNA: TGTGCCAGCAGTCCCACTGCGGGAGGGCGAAATGAGCAGTTCTTC
J: TRBJ1-4; size: few; V: TRBV30; D: .; CDR3: CAWSVDIGTEKLFF; DNA: TGTGCCTGGAGTGTCGACATAGGAACAGAAAAACTGTTTTTT
J: TRBJ2-1; size: .; V: TRBV6-1; D: TRBD2; CDR3: CASSAPASGVYNEQFF; DNA: TGTGCCAGCAGTGCGCCCGCTAGCGGGGTGTACAATGAGCAGTTCTTC
J: TRBJ2-7; size: few; V: TRBV5-1; D: .; CDR3: CASSLHAYEQYF; DNA: TGCGCCAGCAGCCTTCACGCCTACGAGCAGTACTTC
J: TRBJ1-3; size: .; V: TRBV15; D: .; CDR3: CATSRDSFVSTIYF; DNA: TGTGCCACCAGCAGAGACAGTTTTGTCAGCACCATATATTTT
J: TRBJ1-1; size: .; V: TRBV7-7; D: TRBD1; CDR3: CASSADREAEAFF; DNA: TGTGCCAGCAGCGCAGACAGGGAGGCTGAAGCTTTCTTT
J: TRBJ1-5; size: few; V: TRBV19; D: .; CDR3: CASSIELGHQPQHF; DNA: TGTGCCAGTAGTATTGAGCTGGGGCATCAGCCCCAGCATTTT
J: TRBJ2-7; size: .; V: TRBV5-1; D: .; CDR3: CASSLVGTSYEQYF; DNA: TGCGCCAGCAGCTTAGTAGGGACAAGCTACGAGCAGTACTTC
J: TRBJ2-1; size: .; V: TRBV30; D: .; CDR3: CAWSQGNNEQFF; DNA: TGTGCCTGGAGTCAGGGAAACAATGAGCAGTTCTTC
J: TRBJ1-4; size: few; V: TRBV4-3; D: .; CDR3: CASSPEPGLGEKLFF; DNA: TGCGCCAGCAGCCCAGAACCGGGACTCGGGGAAAAACTGTTTTTT
J: TRBJ2-5; size: .; V: TRBV18; D: .; CDR3: CASSIQIQETQYF; DNA: TGTGCCAGCTCAATCCAGATCCAAGAGACCCAGTACTTC
J: TRBJ1-1; size: .; V: TRBV5-1; D: TRBD1; CDR3: CASSLQGANTEAFF; DNA: TGCGCCAGCAGCTTGCAGGGGGCGAACACTGAAGCTTTCTTT
J: TRBJ2-1; size: .; V: TRBV14; D: TRBD2; CDR3: CASSQLAGASNEQFF; DNA: TGTGCCAGCAGCCAACTAGCGGGAGCTAGTAATGAGCAGTTCTTC
J: TRBJ1-4; size: .; V: TRBV5-1; D: TRBD1; CDR3: CASSLGQGGNEKLFF; DNA: TGCGCCAGCAGCCTCGGACAGGGGGGTAATGAAAAACTGTTTTTT
J: TRBJ2-4; size: few; V: TRBV27; D: .; CDR3: CASSLSERNIQYF; DNA: TGTGCCAGCAGTCTGTCCGAAAGGAACATTCAGTACTTC
J: TRBJ2-7; size: .; V: TRBV7-9; D: TRBD2; CDR3: CASSPSGPNYEQYF; DNA: TGTGCCAGCAGCCCTAGCGGACCAAACTACGAGCAGTACTTC
J: TRBJ2-5; size: .; V: TRBV12-5; D: .; CDR3: CASGLGETQYF; DNA: TGTGCTAGTGGTTTGGGTGAGACCCAGTACTTC
J: TRBJ1-2; size: .; V: TRBV11-2; D: TRBD1; CDR3: CASSGRGQGIYGYTF; DNA: TGTGCCAGCAGCGGCAGGGGACAGGGAATCTATGGCTACACCTTC
J: TRBJ1-1; size: .; V: TRBV15; D: .; CDR3: CATSRATEAFF; DNA: TGTGCCACCAGCAGAGCCACTGAAGCTTTCTTT
J: TRBJ2-7; size: .; V: TRBV7-6; D: .; CDR3: CASSLAPGPQIDEQYF; DNA: TGTGCCAGCAGCTTAGCCCCGGGACCCCAAATTGACGAGCAGTACTTC
J: TRBJ2-3; size: .; V: TRBV19; D: TRBD2; CDR3: CASSIALAGSTDTQYF; DNA: TGTGCCAGTAGTATAGCCTTAGCGGGAAGCACAGATACGCAGTATTTT
J: TRBJ1-2; size: .; V: TRBV5-6; D: .; CDR3: CASSPGHYGYTF; DNA: TGTGCCAGCAGCCCAGGCCACTATGGCTACACCTTC
J: TRBJ2-1; size: .; V: TRBV27; D: TRBD2; CDR3: CAHRRLAEGPYNEQFF; DNA: TGTGCACATCGGAGACTAGCGGAAGGACCCTACAATGAGCAGTTCTTC
J: TRBJ1-1; size: .; V: TRBV7-2; D: TRBD1; CDR3: CASSPRTGDTEAFF; DNA: TGTGCCAGCAGCCCACGAACAGGGGACACTGAAGCTTTCTTT
J: TRBJ2-5; size: .; V: TRBV6-5; D: .; CDR3: CASRDQGWAQYF; DNA: TGTGCCAGCAGGGATCAGGGGTGGGCCCAGTACTTC
J: TRBJ2-4; size: once; V: TRBV7-2; D: .; CDR3: CASSPQPAGLHAKNIQYF; DNA: TGTGCCAGCAGCCCTCAACCAGCTGGTCTGCACGCCAAAAACATTCAGTACTTC
J: TRBJ1-1; size: .; V: TRBV4-2; D: .; CDR3: CASSHPDSGDTEAFF; DNA: TGTGCCAGCAGCCACCCCGATTCGGGGGACACTGAAGCTTTCTTT